A single sample is the source of the 3 T cell receptor beta chains below, sequenced in a study of cytomegalovirus exposure and HLA in healthy donors. The PCR contained 60 Vbeta and 13 Jbeta primers. The table came from immunoSEQ multiplex PCR; TCRdb's copy has only in-frame clones and leaves some out. This sample has about 130,000 clones, with about two thirds found just once. The sample consisted of PBMCs. Every receptor here comes from a woman aged 55-69 years in good health and CMV-seropositive.

This sequence joins TRBV11-2 and TRBJ1-1; a weak D match, TRBD1 (6 bases). Trimming removed 5 bases from V and 4 bases from J, with 17 bases in between. The CDR3 sequence is 15 residues long. Germline V gives CDR1 SGHAT, CDR2 FQNNGV. As DNA, the CDR3 is TGTGCCAGCAGCCCCCGGGCAATCAGGGGCACTGAAGCTTTCTTT. This codes for CASSPRAIRGTEAFF.

The rearrangement links TRBV5-1 to TRBJ2-1; weak D call: TRBD2 (5 bases). V gave up 1 base and J gave up 9 bases, with 14 bases separating them. The length of the CDR3 is 14 residues. Looked up from germline, CDR1 is SGHRS and CDR2 is YFSETQ. This chain's CDR3 is CASSLTTPRGEQFF. The DNA for the CDR3 is TGCGCCAGCAGCTTGACGACACCCCGGGGTGAGCAGTTCTTC. The whole variable domain, filled in from reference TRBV5-1 and TRBJ2-1, reads KAGVTQTPRYLIKTRGQQVTLSCSPISGHRSVSWYQQTPGQGLQFLFEYFSETQRNKGNFPGRFSGRQFSNSRSEMNVSTLELGDSALYLCASSLTTPRGEQFFGPGTRLTVL.

The chain carries TRBV5-1 and TRBJ2-3; 9 nucleotides align to TRBD2. This CDR3 comprises 17 residues. Losses at the gene ends were 4 bases for V and 1 base for J; bases not matched to a gene: 10. The germline V gene encodes CDR1 SGHRS and CDR2 YFSETQ. The CDR3 nucleotides are TGCGCCAGCAGCGGGGGGGTAGCGGGGGACCGCACAGATACGCAGTATTTT. Translating gives CASSGGVAGDRTDTQYF.